One sample yielded the 5 T cell receptor beta chains listed below, sequenced in a study of T cells in localized non-small cell lung cancer. TCRdb's copy holds only in-frame clones and misses some; the assay was immunoSEQ multiplex PCR. Seen here are over 40,000 clones, 86% observed once, and the top ten hold about 6.6%. This specimen was peripheral blood, taken before any cancer treatment. These receptors all come from a woman aged 18-49 years with stage III lung adenocarcinoma.

This chain joins TRBV6-6 and TRBJ2-7; D gene ambiguous. Germline assignment: CDR1 MNHNY and CDR2 SVGAGI (reference sequence). The CDR3 is 14 amino acids. Trimming took 5 bases from V and 0 from J, leaving 11 bases between them. The CDR3 here is CASSARIPSYEQYF. DNA of the CDR3: TGTGCCAGCAGTGCTCGAATCCCCTCCTACGAGCAGTACTTC.

The chain links TRBV30 to TRBJ1-5; the D is unclear. Per germline, CDR1 GTSNPN and CDR2 SVGIG (reference sequence). CDR3 length: 13 amino acids. The V gene lost 5 bases and the J gene lost 2 bases, with 10 bases spanning the gap. CDR3 nucleotides: TGTGCCTGGGGGGTTGGGGGCAATCAGCCCCAGCATTTT. It encodes CAWGVGGNQPQHF.

The V call is TRBV30, the J call TRBJ2-5, with 7 bases that match TRBD2. CDR1 and CDR2 from the germline V gene are GTSNPN and SVGIG (reference sequence). The CDR3 spans 15 residues. J lost 1 base, V lost 0 bases, and 5 bases had no gene match. In nucleotides, the CDR3 is TGTGCCTGGAGTGTGGGCGGGGGTTTCCAAGAGACCCAGTACTTC. This translates into CAWSVGGGFQETQYF.

This chain uses TRBV11-2 with TRBJ2-6; D not certain. V dropped 1 base and J dropped 4 bases, with 11 bases sitting between them. The germline V gene encodes CDR1 SGHAT and CDR2 FQNNGV. This CDR3 is 16 amino acids long. The CDR3 loop is CASSLVSAFGANVLTF. For the CDR3, the DNA is TGTGCCAGCAGCTTAGTCTCGGCATTCGGGGCCAACGTCCTGACTTTC.

The V call is TRBV7-9, the J call TRBJ2-3, with 8 positions matching TRBD1. J gave up 4 bases and V 3 bases, and 6 bases lay outside the gene matches. The CDR3 covers 15 residues. CDR1 is SEHNR and CDR2 is FQNEAQ in the germline V gene (reference sequence). The CDR3 loop reads CASSFVQGASDTQYF. As DNA, the CDR3 is TGTGCCAGCAGCTTCGTTCAGGGGGCGTCAGATACGCAGTATTTT.